A selection of T cell receptor beta chains follows, all from one sample in a study of T cells in tumors after PD-1 blockade. Method: immunoSEQ multiplex PCR; TCRdb's copy keeps in-frame clones and lacks some. The profile covers 3,500 to 4,500 clones, with around 70% appearing a single time and 10% to 15% taken by the ten largest. Sequenced material: tumor tissue, taken before anti-PD-1 treatment. These receptors were obtained from a human donor with basal cell carcinoma. CDR3s include the opening cysteine and the closing phenylalanine or tryptophan. D genes are given only for firm matches. Clone size, where shown, is once, few, many, or a class for clones that have expanded.

>TRBV20-1|-|TRBJ2-6|-
CSASQHSSGANVLTF
TGCAGTGCTAGTCAACACAGCTCTGGGGCCAACGTCCTGACTTTC
>TRBV12-3/TRBV12-4|-|TRBJ2-5|-
CASSLRETQYF
TGTGCCAGCAGTTTAAGGGAGACCCAGTACTTC
>TRBV7-8|-|TRBJ1-1|-
CASSGANTEAFF
TGTGCCAGCAGCGGTGCGAACACTGAAGCTTTCTTT
>TRBV30|-|TRBJ1-4|-
CAWSAQIQRVKLFF
TGTGCCTGGAGTGCTCAGATACAAAGGGTAAAACTGTTTTTT
>TRBV3-1/TRBV3-2|TRBD1|TRBJ1-6|-
CASSPAGTGNSPLHF
TGTGCCAGCAGCCCCGCCGGGACAGGAAATTCACCCCTCCACTTT
>TRBV28|-|TRBJ1-2|-
CASTTQGFYGYTF
TGTGCCAGCACCACTCAGGGATTCTATGGCTACACCTTC
>TRBV7-9|TRBD1|TRBJ1-2|-
CASSPTTGTAYGYTF
TGTGCCAGCAGCCCAACGACCGGGACAGCCTATGGCTACACCTTC
>TRBV10-2|TRBD1|TRBJ2-2|-
CASNNLGTGNTGELFF
TGCGCCAGCAATAACTTGGGGACAGGGAACACCGGGGAGCTGTTTTTT
>TRBV6-1|TRBD1|TRBJ2-7|-
CASSDVGTGSYEQYF
TGTGCCAGCAGTGACGTGGGGACAGGCTCCTACGAGCAGTACTTC
>TRBV5-6|-|TRBJ2-3|-
CASSLADTQYF
TGTGCCAGCAGCTTGGCAGATACGCAGTATTTT
>TRBV27|-|TRBJ1-5|few
CASSSRQPYSNQPQHF
TGTGCCAGCAGTTCCAGACAGCCTTATAGCAATCAGCCCCAGCATTTT
>TRBV27|-|TRBJ2-2|medium-sized
CASSLNEVTGELFF
TGTGCCAGCAGTTTAAACGAAGTAACCGGGGAGCTGTTTTTT
>TRBV28|TRBD2|TRBJ2-7|-
CASSLHMRLADSYEQYF
TGTGCCAGCAGTTTACATATGAGACTAGCGGATTCCTACGAGCAGTACTTC
>TRBV19|-|TRBJ2-3|few
CASSIVFPLPGTDTQYF
TGTGCCAGTAGTATCGTCTTTCCGCTCCCTGGGACAGATACGCAGTATTTT
>TRBV7-2|-|TRBJ1-3|few
CASRPTGSSGNTIYF
TGTGCCAGCAGACCTACAGGGTCTTCTGGAAACACCATATATTTT
>TRBV2|-|TRBJ2-2|-
CASSTQGTGELFF
TGTGCCAGCAGTACCCAGGGAACCGGGGAGCTGTTTTTT
>TRBV28|-|TRBJ2-4|-
CASSFSGAKNIQYF
TGTGCCAGCAGTTTCTCTGGTGCCAAAAACATTCAGTACTTC
>TRBV15|-|TRBJ2-3|-
CATSRQLDAGDTQYF
TGTGCCACCAGCAGACAACTGGACGCAGGGGATACGCAGTATTTT
>TRBV27|TRBD2|TRBJ2-3|-
CASSFLAATDTQYF
TGTGCCAGCAGTTTTCTAGCGGCCACAGATACGCAGTATTTT
>TRBV27|-|TRBJ2-3|-
CASSRFSTDTQYF
TGTGCCAGCAGTCGTTTTTCCACAGATACGCAGTATTTT
>TRBV5-8|-|TRBJ1-5|few
CASSLAGAVNQPQHF
TGTGCCAGCAGCTTGGCTGGGGCGGTAAATCAGCCCCAGCATTTT
>TRBV11-2|-|TRBJ2-3|-
CASSPSTDTQYF
TGTGCCAGCAGCCCTAGCACAGATACGCAGTATTTT
>TRBV4-1|-|TRBJ1-3|few
CASSQDPTGPSFSGNTIYF
TGCGCCAGCAGCCAAGATCCGACGGGACCGAGTTTCTCTGGAAACACCATATATTTT
>TRBV6-5|-|TRBJ1-3|-
CASSPSGNTIYF
TGTGCCAGCAGCCCCTCTGGAAACACCATATATTTT
>TRBV18|-|TRBJ2-7|-
CASSPYLQPIYEQYF
TGTGCCAGCTCACCATACCTCCAGCCGATCTACGAGCAGTACTTC
>TRBV5-1|TRBD2|TRBJ2-3|-
CASSPGTSGSNVPDTQYF
TGCGCCAGCAGCCCCGGGACTAGCGGGAGCAACGTCCCAGATACGCAGTATTTT
>TRBV5-1|-|TRBJ1-2|-
CASSKGDYGYTF
TGCGCCAGCAGTAAAGGGGACTATGGCTACACCTTC
>TRBV10-2|TRBD1|TRBJ1-1|few
CASSPGTGMNTEAFF
TGCGCCAGCAGTCCCGGGACAGGGATGAACACTGAAGCTTTCTTT
>TRBV9|TRBD2|TRBJ2-7|few
CASSPRGGAASPEQYF
TGTGCCAGCAGCCCCCGGGGGGGAGCGGCCTCACCCGAGCAGTACTTC
>TRBV7-9|TRBD2|TRBJ2-3|-
CASSLAGTSADTQYF
TGTGCCAGCAGCTTAGCCGGGACTAGCGCAGATACGCAGTATTTT
>TRBV7-2|-|TRBJ2-1|-
CASSVGTVNEQFF
TGTGCCAGCAGCGTCGGAACAGTGAATGAGCAGTTCTTC
>TRBV6-5|TRBD1|TRBJ1-6|-
CASSRDRNNSPLHF
TGTGCCAGCAGCCGGGACAGAAATAATTCACCCCTCCACTTT
>TRBV5-1|TRBD1|TRBJ2-1|-
CASSPGQGEQFF
TGCGCCAGCAGCCCGGGACAGGGCGAACAGTTCTTC
>TRBV7-2|TRBD2|TRBJ2-3|-
CASSLAGPASGWNF
TGTGCCAGCAGCTTAGCGGGTCCGGCTAGCGGATGGAATTTT
>TRBV30|TRBD1|TRBJ2-3|-
CAWRAPGTGLTDTQYF
TGTGCCTGGAGAGCCCCCGGGACAGGGCTCACAGATACGCAGTATTTT
>TRBV27|TRBD2|TRBJ2-7|-
CASSSGLAGGTHEQYF
TGTGCCAGCAGTTCCGGACTAGCGGGTGGGACCCACGAGCAGTACTTC
>TRBV4-2|-|TRBJ1-2|-
CASSQDHSQTIYGYTF
TGTGCCAGCAGCCAAGATCACTCCCAGACGATCTATGGCTACACCTTC
>TRBV30|-|TRBJ2-5|once
CAWTPLGKETQYF
TGTGCCTGGACCCCCTTGGGAAAGGAGACCCAGTACTTC
>TRBV7-2|TRBD1|TRBJ2-1|-
CASNPGQGFNEQFF
TGTGCCAGCAACCCGGGACAGGGCTTCAATGAGCAGTTCTTC
>TRBV12-3/TRBV12-4|-|TRBJ1-1|-
CAAWRRENTEAFF
TGTGCCGCATGGAGGAGGGAGAACACTGAAGCTTTCTTT
>TRBV27|-|TRBJ2-1|-
CASSQGGGPSSYNEQFF
TGTGCCAGCAGTCAAGGGGGGGGTCCCTCCTCCTACAATGAGCAGTTCTTC
>TRBV10-1|-|TRBJ1-2|-
CASSERQVDYGYTF
TGCGCCAGCAGTGAGAGACAGGTCGACTATGGCTACACCTTC
>TRBV7-2|-|TRBJ2-3|-
CASSLEPGLNTQYF
TGTGCCAGCAGCTTAGAGCCTGGCCTGAATACGCAGTATTTT
>TRBV5-1|-|TRBJ1-1|-
CASSSRPENTEAFF
TGCGCCAGCAGCTCTAGACCAGAGAACACTGAAGCTTTCTTT
>TRBV30|-|TRBJ2-5|once
CAWSLRFSNTKEQETQYF
TGTGCCTGGAGTCTTCGGTTCAGCAACACCAAAGAACAAGAGACCCAGTACTTC
>TRBV30|TRBD2|TRBJ2-7|-
CAWSVPRGVDYEQYF
TGTGCCTGGAGTGTACCGCGGGGGGTAGACTACGAGCAGTACTTC
>TRBV4-3|-|TRBJ2-7|-
CASSRETGREQYF
TGCGCCAGCAGCCGGGAAACAGGGCGCGAGCAGTACTTC